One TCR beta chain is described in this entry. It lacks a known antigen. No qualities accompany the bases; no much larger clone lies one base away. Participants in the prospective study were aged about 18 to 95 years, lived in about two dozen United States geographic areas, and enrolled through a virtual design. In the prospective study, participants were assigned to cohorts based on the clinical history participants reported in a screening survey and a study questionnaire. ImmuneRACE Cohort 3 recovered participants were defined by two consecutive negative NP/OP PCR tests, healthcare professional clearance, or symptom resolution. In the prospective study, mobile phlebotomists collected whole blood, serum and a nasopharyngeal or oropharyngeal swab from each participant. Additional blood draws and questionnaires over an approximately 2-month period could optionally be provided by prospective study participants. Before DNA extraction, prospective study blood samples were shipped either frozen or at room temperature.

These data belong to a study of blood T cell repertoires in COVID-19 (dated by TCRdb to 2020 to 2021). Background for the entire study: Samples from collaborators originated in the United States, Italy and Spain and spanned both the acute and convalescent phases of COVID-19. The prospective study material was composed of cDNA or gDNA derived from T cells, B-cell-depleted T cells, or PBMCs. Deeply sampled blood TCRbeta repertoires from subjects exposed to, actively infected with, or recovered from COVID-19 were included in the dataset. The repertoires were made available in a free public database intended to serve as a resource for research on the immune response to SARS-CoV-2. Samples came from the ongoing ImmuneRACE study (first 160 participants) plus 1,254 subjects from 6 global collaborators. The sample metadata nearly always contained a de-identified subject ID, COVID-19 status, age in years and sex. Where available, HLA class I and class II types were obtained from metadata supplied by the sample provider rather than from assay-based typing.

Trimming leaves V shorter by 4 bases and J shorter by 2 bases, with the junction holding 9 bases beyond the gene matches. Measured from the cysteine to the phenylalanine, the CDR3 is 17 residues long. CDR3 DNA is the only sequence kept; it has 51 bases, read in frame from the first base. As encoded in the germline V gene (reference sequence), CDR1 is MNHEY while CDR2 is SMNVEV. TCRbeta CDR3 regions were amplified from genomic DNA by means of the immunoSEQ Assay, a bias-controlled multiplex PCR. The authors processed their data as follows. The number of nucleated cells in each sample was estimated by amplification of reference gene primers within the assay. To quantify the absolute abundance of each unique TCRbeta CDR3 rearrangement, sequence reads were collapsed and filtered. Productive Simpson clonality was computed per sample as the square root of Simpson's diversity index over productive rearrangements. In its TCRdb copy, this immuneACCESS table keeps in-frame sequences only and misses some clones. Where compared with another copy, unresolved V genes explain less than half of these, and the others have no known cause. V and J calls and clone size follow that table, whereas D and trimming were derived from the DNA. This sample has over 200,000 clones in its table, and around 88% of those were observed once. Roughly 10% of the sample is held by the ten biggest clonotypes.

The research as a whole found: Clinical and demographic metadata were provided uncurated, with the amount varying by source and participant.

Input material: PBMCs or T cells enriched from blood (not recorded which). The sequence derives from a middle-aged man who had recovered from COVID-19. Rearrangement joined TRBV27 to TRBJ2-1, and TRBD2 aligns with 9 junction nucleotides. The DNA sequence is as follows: TGTGCCAGCAGTTCAAACCGACTAGCGGATACCTACAATGAGCAGTTCTTC. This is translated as CASSSNRLADTYNEQFF.